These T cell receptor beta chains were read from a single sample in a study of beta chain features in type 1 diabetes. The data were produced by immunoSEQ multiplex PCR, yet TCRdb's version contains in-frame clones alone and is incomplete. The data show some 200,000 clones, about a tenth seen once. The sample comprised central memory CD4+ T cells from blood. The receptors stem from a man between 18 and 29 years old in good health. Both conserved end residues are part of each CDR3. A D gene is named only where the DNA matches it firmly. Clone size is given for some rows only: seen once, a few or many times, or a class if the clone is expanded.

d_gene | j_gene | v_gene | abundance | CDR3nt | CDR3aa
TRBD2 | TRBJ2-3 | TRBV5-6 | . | TGTGCCAGCAGCTCGTACGCTAGCGGGAGTTTAGCAGATACGCAGTATTTT | CASSSYASGSLADTQYF
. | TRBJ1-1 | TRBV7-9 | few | TGTGCCAGCAGCTTACCACAGAACACTGAAGCTTTCTTT | CASSLPQNTEAFF
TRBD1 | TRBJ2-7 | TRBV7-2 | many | TGTGCCAGCAGACGTACCGGGACAGGAGTCTACGAGCAGTACTTC | CASRRTGTGVYEQYF
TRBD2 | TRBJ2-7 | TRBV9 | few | TGTGCCAGCAGCGTAGGTCTAGCGGACTCCTGGGAGCAGTACTTC | CASSVGLADSWEQYF
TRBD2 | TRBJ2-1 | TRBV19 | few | TGTGCCAGTAGTATTCAACAGACTAGCGGGCGCTCCTACAATGAGCAGTTCTTC | CASSIQQTSGRSYNEQFF
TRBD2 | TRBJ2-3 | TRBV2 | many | TGTGCCAGCAGTCTAGCGGGTGGGGATACGCAGTATTTT | CASSLAGGDTQYF
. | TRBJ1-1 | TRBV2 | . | TGTGCCAGCAGCGTACACGCCGCGAACACTGAAGCTTTCTTT | CASSVHAANTEAFF
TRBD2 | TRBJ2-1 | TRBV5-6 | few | TGTGCCAGCAGCGGGACTAGCGGGAGTGAGTTCCCCAATGAGCAGTTCTTC | CASSGTSGSEFPNEQFF
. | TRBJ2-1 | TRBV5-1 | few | TGCGCCAGCAGCTTGGGCCAGGGGAGCTCCTACAATGAGCAGTTCTTC | CASSLGQGSSYNEQFF
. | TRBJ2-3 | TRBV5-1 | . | TGCGCCAGCAGCTTAGGGACCAACACAGATACGCAGTATTTT | CASSLGTNTDTQYF
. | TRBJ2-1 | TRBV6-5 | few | TGTGCCAGCAGTTACTCGAACGGGATAAAAAATGAGCAGTTCTTC | CASSYSNGIKNEQFF
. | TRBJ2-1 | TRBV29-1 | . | TGCAGCGTTGAGAAGTACGGGGCCCGGGGTGAGCAGTTCTTC | CSVEKYGARGEQFF
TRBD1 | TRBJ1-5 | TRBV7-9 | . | TGTGCCAGCAGCGGAACAGGGGGCCAAAATCAGCCCCAGCATTTT | CASSGTGGQNQPQHF
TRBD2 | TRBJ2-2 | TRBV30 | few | TGTGCCTGGAGGGCGGGAGCTGGGGAGCTGTTTTTT | CAWRAGAGELFF
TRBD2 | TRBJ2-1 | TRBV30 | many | TGTGCCTGGAGGACGCGGGGGGACAATGAGCAGTTCTTC | CAWRTRGDNEQFF
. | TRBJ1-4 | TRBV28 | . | TGTGCCAGCAGTCGGCGACAGGCAACTAATGAAAAACTGTTTTTT | CASSRRQATNEKLFF
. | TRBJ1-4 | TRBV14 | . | TGTGCCAGCAGCCTCGCGGGGGTGACTAATGAAAAACTGTTTTTT | CASSLAGVTNEKLFF
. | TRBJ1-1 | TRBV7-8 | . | TGTGCCAGCAGCTTAGTGGGGCCCGAGGCCGAAGCTTTCTTT | CASSLVGPEAEAFF
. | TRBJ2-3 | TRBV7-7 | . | TGTGCTAGCAGCTTATGGGCGAGAGATACGCAGTATTTT | CASSLWARDTQYF
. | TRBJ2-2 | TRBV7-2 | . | TGTGCCAGCAGGGGGAATACGAACACCGGGGAGCTGTTTTTT | CASRGNTNTGELFF
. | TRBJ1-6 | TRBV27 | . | TGTGCCAGCAGTTCGGGACAAGGATGGTCACCCCTCCACTTT | CASSSGQGWSPLHF
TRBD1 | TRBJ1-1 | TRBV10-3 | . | TGTGCCATCAGTGCGGACAGGGGAAACACTGAAGCTTTCTTT | CAISADRGNTEAFF
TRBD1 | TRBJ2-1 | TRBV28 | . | TGTGCCAGCAACCCAGGGCGGGACAGGGTCAATGAGCAGTTCTTC | CASNPGRDRVNEQFF
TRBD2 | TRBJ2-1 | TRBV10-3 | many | TGTGCCATCAGTGGAACCGGGACTATTTTAGTCGGTGAGCAGTTCTTC | CAISGTGTILVGEQFF
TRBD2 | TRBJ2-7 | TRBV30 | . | TGTGCCTGGGAGACTAGCGGGAGAGACGAGCAGTACTTC | CAWETSGRDEQYF
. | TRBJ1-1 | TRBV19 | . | TGTGCCAGTAGTAACCTTGAGGGACGGAGTGAAGCTTTCTTT | CASSNLEGRSEAFF
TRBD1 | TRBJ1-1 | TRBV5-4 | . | TGTGCCAGCAGCGCTCCGGGACAGAGTGAAGCTTTCTTT | CASSAPGQSEAFF
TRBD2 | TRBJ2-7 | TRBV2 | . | TGTGCCAGCAGTGATGTAGCGGGAGGGACCGAGCAGTACTTC | CASSDVAGGTEQYF
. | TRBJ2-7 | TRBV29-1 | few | TGCAGCGTTTATTATTTGGACGAGCAGTACTTC | CSVYYLDEQYF
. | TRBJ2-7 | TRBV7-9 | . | TGTGCCAGCAGCTTAGCGGGACACTCCTACGAGCAGTACTTC | CASSLAGHSYEQYF
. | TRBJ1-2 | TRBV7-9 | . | TGTGCCAGCAGCTTAATGGACTCGAGCTATGGCTACACCTTC | CASSLMDSSYGYTF
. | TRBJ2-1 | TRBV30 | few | TGTGCCTGGAGTGTCCAGGCCCAGTTCGCACACAATGAGCAGTTCTTC | CAWSVQAQFAHNEQFF
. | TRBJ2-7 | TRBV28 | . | TGTGCCAGTCGTAAGGGAGGTAGGGAGCAGTACTTC | CASRKGGREQYF
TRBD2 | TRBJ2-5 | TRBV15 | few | TGTGCCACCAGCAGATCACCCTCCGGGACTAGGATCGAGACCCAGTACTTC | CATSRSPSGTRIETQYF
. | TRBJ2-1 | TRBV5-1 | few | TGCGCCAGCAGCTTGGAAAGATACAATGAGCAGTTCTTC | CASSLERYNEQFF
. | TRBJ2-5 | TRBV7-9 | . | TGTGCCAGCAGCGTTAGCCATAGTCAGGAAACCGAGACCCAGTACTTC | CASSVSHSQETETQYF
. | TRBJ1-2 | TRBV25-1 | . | TGTGCCAGCAGCCCACACCAATCCTACTATGGCTACACCTTC | CASSPHQSYYGYTF
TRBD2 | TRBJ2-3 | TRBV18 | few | TGTGCCAGCTCACCGAACGCGGCGGGAGGGGGAGATACGCAGTATTTT | CASSPNAAGGGDTQYF
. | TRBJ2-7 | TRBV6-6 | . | TGTGCCAGCAGCCCCATAGGGAAGGGCTACGAGCAGTACTTC | CASSPIGKGYEQYF
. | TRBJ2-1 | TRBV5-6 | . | TGTGCCAGCAGCTTGTATGGAGCGGCTGGACCTCGCGAGCAGTTCTTC | CASSLYGAAGPREQFF
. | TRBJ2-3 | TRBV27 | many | TGTGCCAGCAGTTGGGTAGGGACAGATACGCAGTATTTT | CASSWVGTDTQYF